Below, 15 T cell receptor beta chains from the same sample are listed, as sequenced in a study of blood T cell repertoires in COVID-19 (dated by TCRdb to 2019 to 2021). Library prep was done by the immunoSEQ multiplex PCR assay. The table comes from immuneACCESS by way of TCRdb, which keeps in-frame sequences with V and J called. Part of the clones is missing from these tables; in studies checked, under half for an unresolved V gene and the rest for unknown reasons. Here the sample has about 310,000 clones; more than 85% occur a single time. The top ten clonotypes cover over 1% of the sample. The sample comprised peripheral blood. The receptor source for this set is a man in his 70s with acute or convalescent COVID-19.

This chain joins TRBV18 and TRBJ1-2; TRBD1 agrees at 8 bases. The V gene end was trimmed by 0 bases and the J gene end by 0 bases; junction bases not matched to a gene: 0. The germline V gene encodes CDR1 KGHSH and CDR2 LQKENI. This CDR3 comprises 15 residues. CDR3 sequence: CASSPPGQANYGYTF. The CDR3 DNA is TGTGCCAGCTCACCACCGGGACAGGCTAACTATGGCTACACCTTC.

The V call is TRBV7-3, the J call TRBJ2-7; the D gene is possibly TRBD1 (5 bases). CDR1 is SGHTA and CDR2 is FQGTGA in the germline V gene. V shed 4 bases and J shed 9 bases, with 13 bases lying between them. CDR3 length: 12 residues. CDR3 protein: CASSSQGGGQYF. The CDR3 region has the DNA TGTGCCAGCAGCTCCCAGGGCGGCGGGCAGTACTTC.

CDR3 loop: CASSAGRTSGVYYNEQFF. The DNA of the CDR3 is TGTGCCAGCAGCGCGGGGAGGACTAGCGGGGTTTATTACAATGAGCAGTTCTTC. This chain connects TRBV9 to TRBJ2-1, with TRBD2 identical over 12 bases. The CDR3 contains 18 residues. Germline V gene sequence: CDR1 SGDLS, CDR2 YYNGEE. The trim removed 3 bases at V and 4 bases at J, leaving 11 bases unmatched.

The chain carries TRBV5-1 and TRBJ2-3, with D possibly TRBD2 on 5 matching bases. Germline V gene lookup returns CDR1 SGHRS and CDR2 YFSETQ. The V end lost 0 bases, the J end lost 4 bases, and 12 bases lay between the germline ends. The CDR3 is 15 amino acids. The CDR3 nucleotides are TGCGCCAGCAGCTTGGGGACGACTATACCAGATACGCAGTATTTT. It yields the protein CASSLGTTIPDTQYF.

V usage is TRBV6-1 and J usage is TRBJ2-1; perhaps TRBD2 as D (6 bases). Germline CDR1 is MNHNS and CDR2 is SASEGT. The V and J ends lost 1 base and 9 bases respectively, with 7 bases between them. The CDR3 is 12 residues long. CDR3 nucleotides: TGTGCCAGCAGTGAAGTGCGGGGTGAGCAGTTCTTC. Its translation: CASSEVRGEQFF.

For the CDR3, the DNA is TGTGCCAGCTCACGACCGGGACAGGGGGCCTCCGAGCAGTACTTC. Protein: CASSRPGQGASEQYF. The gene calls are TRBV18 and TRBJ2-7; the match to TRBD1 covers 12 bases. The CDR3 is 15 residues long. Germline-derived CDR1 and CDR2 are KGHSH and LQKENI. After removal of 4 bases from V and 6 bases from J, the junction contained 7 bases not matched to a gene.

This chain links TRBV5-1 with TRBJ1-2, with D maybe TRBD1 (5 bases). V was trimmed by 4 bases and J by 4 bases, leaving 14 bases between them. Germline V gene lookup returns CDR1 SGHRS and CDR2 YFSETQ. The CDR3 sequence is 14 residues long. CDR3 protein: CASSTLDRRYGYTF. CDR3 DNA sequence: TGCGCCAGCAGCACCCTCGACAGACGCTATGGCTACACCTTC. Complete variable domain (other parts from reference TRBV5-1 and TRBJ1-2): KAGVTQTPRYLIKTRGQQVTLSCSPISGHRSVSWYQQTPGQGLQFLFEYFSETQRNKGNFPGRFSGRQFSNSRSEMNVSTLELGDSALYLCASSTLDRRYGYTFGSGTRLTVV.

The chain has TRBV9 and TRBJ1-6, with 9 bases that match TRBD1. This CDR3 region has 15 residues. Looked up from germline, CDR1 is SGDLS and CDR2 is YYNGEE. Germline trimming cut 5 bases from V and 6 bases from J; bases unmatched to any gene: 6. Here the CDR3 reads CASRAPGQGNSPLHF. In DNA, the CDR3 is TGTGCCAGCAGGGCTCCGGGACAGGGTAATTCACCCCTCCACTTT.

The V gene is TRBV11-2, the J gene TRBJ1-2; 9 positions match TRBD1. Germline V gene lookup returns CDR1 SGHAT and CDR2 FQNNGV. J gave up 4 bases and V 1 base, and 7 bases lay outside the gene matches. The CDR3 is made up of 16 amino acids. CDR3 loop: CASSLGGDRARYGYTF. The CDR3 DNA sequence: TGTGCCAGCAGCTTAGGAGGGGACAGGGCCCGCTATGGCTACACCTTC.

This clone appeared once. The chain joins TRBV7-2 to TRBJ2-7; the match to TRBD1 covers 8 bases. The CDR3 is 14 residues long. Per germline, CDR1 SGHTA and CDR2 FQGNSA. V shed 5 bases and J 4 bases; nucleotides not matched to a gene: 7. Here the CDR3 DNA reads TGTGCCAGCAGCCTCCGACAGGGGTCGTACGAGCAGTACTTC. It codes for CASSLRQGSYEQYF.

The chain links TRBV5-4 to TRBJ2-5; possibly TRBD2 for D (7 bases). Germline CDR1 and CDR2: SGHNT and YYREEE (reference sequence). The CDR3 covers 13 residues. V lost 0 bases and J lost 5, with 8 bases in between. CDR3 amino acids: CASSLEGGETQYF. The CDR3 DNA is TGTGCCAGCAGCTTGGAGGGGGGGGAGACCCAGTACTTC.

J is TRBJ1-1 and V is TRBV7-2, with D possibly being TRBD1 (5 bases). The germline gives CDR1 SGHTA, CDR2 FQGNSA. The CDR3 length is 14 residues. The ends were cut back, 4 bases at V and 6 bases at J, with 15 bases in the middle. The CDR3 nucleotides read TGTGCCAGCAGCTCGGTAGGTGGAGGGGCTGAAGCTTTCTTT. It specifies CASSSVGGGAEAFF.

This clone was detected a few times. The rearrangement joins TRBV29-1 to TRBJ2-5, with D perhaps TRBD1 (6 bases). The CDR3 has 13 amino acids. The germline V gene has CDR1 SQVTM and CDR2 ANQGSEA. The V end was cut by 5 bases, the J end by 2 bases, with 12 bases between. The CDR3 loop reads CSVLRDIQETQYF. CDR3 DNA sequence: TGCAGCGTTCTCCGGGACATACAAGAGACCCAGTACTTC.

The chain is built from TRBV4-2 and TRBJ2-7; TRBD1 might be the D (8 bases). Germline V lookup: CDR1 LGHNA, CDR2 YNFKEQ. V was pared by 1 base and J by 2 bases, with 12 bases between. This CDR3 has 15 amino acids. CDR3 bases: TGTGCCAGCAGCCAAGGACAGGGGACTACCTACGAGCAGTACTTC. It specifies CASSQGQGTTYEQYF.

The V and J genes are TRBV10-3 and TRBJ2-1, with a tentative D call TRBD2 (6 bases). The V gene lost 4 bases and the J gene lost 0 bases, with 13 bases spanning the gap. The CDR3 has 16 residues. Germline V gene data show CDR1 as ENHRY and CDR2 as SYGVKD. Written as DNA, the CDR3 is TGTGCCATCAGTGGGACTACCCAAAACTCCTACAATGAGCAGTTCTTC. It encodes CAISGTTQNSYNEQFF.